A selection of T cell receptor beta chains follows, all from one sample in a study of shared T cell receptors in the human thymus. The protocol was immunoSEQ multiplex PCR, while the TCRdb copy is restricted to in-frame clones and leaves out a portion. The sample includes about 660,000 clones, approximately 89% of them seen just once. These data also featured in a second study, about human thymus T cells.

What was sequenced was thymocytes. These receptors were taken from a boy younger than two with a congenital heart defect. The CDR3 runs from the conserved cysteine through the conserved F or W. Fields, in order: V gene, J gene, clone size, D gene, CDR3 DNA, CDR3 protein. D genes are given only for firm matches. A clone size is listed for some rows: how often the clone was seen (once, few, many), or a class if it is expanded.

TRBV6-5	TRBJ1-6	NA	NA	TGTGCCAGCAGTTACGGGAGAAATTCACCCCTCCACTTT	CASSYGRNSPLHF
TRBV28	TRBJ1-6	NA	TRBD1	TGTGCCAGCAGTTTACTTGACAGGGCGAGCTCCTATAATTCCCCCCTCCACTTT	CASSLLDRASSYNSPLHF
TRBV19	TRBJ1-5	NA	NA	TGTGCCAGTAGTTCCGGCAGGGAGGATCAGCCCCAGCATTTT	CASSSGREDQPQHF
TRBV7-2	TRBJ2-1	NA	NA	TGTGCCAGCAGCAAACAGGGTAGTGAGCAGTTCTTC	CASSKQGSEQFF
TRBV7-2	TRBJ2-1	NA	TRBD2	TGTGCCAGCAGCTTACGTCTAGCGGTTTACAATGAGCAGTTCTTC	CASSLRLAVYNEQFF
TRBV10-1	TRBJ1-1	NA	NA	TGCGCCAGCAGGGTCGCGCGGAACACTGAAGCTTTCTTT	CASRVARNTEAFF
TRBV6-6	TRBJ1-5	NA	TRBD1	TGTGCCAGCAGTTTCGATAAGACTGACAGGGTTCAGCCCCAGCATTTT	CASSFDKTDRVQPQHF
TRBV5-8	TRBJ2-7	NA	NA	TGTGCCAGCAGCCAAACTAAACCTGACGCCGACGAGCAGTACTTC	CASSQTKPDADEQYF
TRBV5-1	TRBJ2-1	NA	TRBD1	TGCGCCAGCAGAACCGGGACAGGGGCCAATGAGCAGTTCTTC	CASRTGTGANEQFF
TRBV30	TRBJ1-3	NA	TRBD1	TGTGCCTGGAGACGGGACAGGGGATTCGGTTTCTCTGGAAACACCATATATTTT	CAWRRDRGFGFSGNTIYF
TRBV7-2	TRBJ2-5	NA	NA	TGTGCCAGCAGCTCAGGACATTACGCCCCCACACGAGAGACCCAGTACTTC	CASSSGHYAPTRETQYF
TRBV27	TRBJ2-2	NA	NA	TGTGCCAGCAGTTTCCCTTCCGGGGAGCTGTTTTTT	CASSFPSGELFF
TRBV28	TRBJ2-1	NA	TRBD2	TGTGCCAGCAGTTTAGTGAGCGGGAGATCGAATGAGCAGTTCTTC	CASSLVSGRSNEQFF
TRBV7-2	TRBJ2-2	NA	NA	TGTGCCAGCAGCTTACCCCAGGTTCTCGGGGAGCTGTTTTTT	CASSLPQVLGELFF
TRBV2	TRBJ1-2	once	NA	TGTGCCAGCATAGCATGGGGGCGATACTATGGCTACACCTTC	CASIAWGRYYGYTF
TRBV11-3	TRBJ2-3	NA	TRBD1	TGTGCCAGCAGCTGCGGACAGGATCAAGATACGCAGTATTTT	CASSCGQDQDTQYF
TRBV28	TRBJ2-7	few	NA	NA	CASMGRALCQQCPFRGTSSYEQYF
TRBV30	TRBJ2-7	NA	NA	TGTGCCTGGAGCTCCCGTAGTATCTACGAGCAGTACTTC	CAWSSRSIYEQYF
TRBV23-1	TRBJ2-2	few	TRBD2	TGCGCCAGCAGTAAGACTAGCGGAAACACCGGGGAGCTGTTTTTT	CASSKTSGNTGELFF
TRBV7-6	TRBJ2-7	NA	TRBD1	TGTGCCAGCAGCCCGACAGGGAATACCTACGAGCAGTACTTC	CASSPTGNTYEQYF
TRBV28	TRBJ1-1	NA	TRBD1	TGTGCCAGCATCGGGACAGGGGCGATAAACACTGAAGCTTTCTTT	CASIGTGAINTEAFF
TRBV15	TRBJ2-3	NA	NA	TGTGCCACCAGCAGCCTGCTGAGCCTCACAGATACGCAGTATTTT	CATSSLLSLTDTQYF
TRBV14	TRBJ2-1	NA	NA	TGTGCCAGCAGCCAAGGTGCAGTACCTGAGCAGTTCTTC	CASSQGAVPEQFF
TRBV27	TRBJ2-7	NA	NA	TGTGCCAGCAGAGGAGGGGTGGCCTACGAGCAGTACTTC	CASRGGVAYEQYF
TRBV7-2	TRBJ1-1	NA	TRBD1	TGTGCCAGCAGCCACCCGGCGCCTGGACAGGGGAACACTGAAGCTTTCTTT	CASSHPAPGQGNTEAFF
TRBV4-1	TRBJ1-1	NA	NA	TGCGCCAGCAGCCCCTCGTCGGAACTATACAGGGACACTGAAGCTTTCTTT	CASSPSSELYRDTEAFF
TRBV6-5	TRBJ1-2	NA	NA	TGTGCCACCCGGGAGGGAAGCGGTGGCTACACCTTC	CATREGSGGYTF
TRBV11-2	TRBJ2-7	NA	NA	TGTGCCAGCAGCCTAGTTTTGGCCGTTCCCTACGAGCAGTACTTC	CASSLVLAVPYEQYF
TRBV19	TRBJ1-2	once	TRBD1	TGTGCCAGTAGTATTCTTCCGGACAGGGCGGATTATGGCTACACCTTC	CASSILPDRADYGYTF
TRBV29-1	TRBJ1-3	NA	TRBD1	TGCAGCGTGATTCGACAGGGAGATGAGAACACCATATATTTT	CSVIRQGDENTIYF
TRBV5-6	TRBJ2-3	NA	TRBD2	TGTGCCAGCACCCTGGGGGTGACTAGCCCGCAGGGTACGCAGTATTTT	CASTLGVTSPQGTQYF
TRBV7-6	TRBJ2-1	NA	TRBD1	TGTGCCAGCAGACCAGGGACAGTTAACAATGAGCAGTTCTTC	CASRPGTVNNEQFF
TRBV4-1	TRBJ2-5	NA	NA	TGCGCCAGCAGCCTTAAGGGGATGGGGGAGACCCAGTACTTC	CASSLKGMGETQYF
TRBV10-2	TRBJ2-2	NA	TRBD2	TGCGCCAGCAGGGGCGGGACTAGTGGCACCGGGGAGCTGTTTTTT	CASRGGTSGTGELFF
TRBV5-4	TRBJ1-1	NA	NA	TGTGCCAGCAGCTTGGTAGGCGGGCTCTTGGACACTGAAGCTTTCTTT	CASSLVGGLLDTEAFF
TRBV18	TRBJ1-4	NA	TRBD1	TGTGCCAGCTCACCAGAGGACAGGGTCTATGAAAAACTGTTTTTT	CASSPEDRVYEKLFF
TRBV7-8	TRBJ1-2	NA	NA	TGTGCCAGCAGCTTAGCGCGCGACAGCCACTATGGCTACACCTTC	CASSLARDSHYGYTF
TRBV5-4	TRBJ1-2	NA	TRBD1	TGTGCCAGCAGCTTGGAAGGGACAGTGAACTATGGCTACACCTTC	CASSLEGTVNYGYTF
TRBV6-5	TRBJ2-7	NA	TRBD1	TGTGCCAGCAGTTACGGGTCCGGGCAGGGGGCTGAAGAGCAGTACTTC	CASSYGSGQGAEEQYF
TRBV27	TRBJ2-3	once	NA	TGTGCCAGCAGTTTTAAACCGGTTATGAGGACAGATACGCAGTATTTT	CASSFKPVMRTDTQYF
TRBV6-6	TRBJ1-2	NA	NA	TGTGCCAGCAGTTACAGGGGGGGAAGGGGCTACACCTTC	CASSYRGGRGYTF
TRBV30	TRBJ2-7	NA	NA	TGTGCCTGGGGTAAAGGAGGGGACGAGCAGTACTTC	CAWGKGGDEQYF
TRBV7-9	TRBJ1-1	NA	TRBD1	TGTGCCAGCAGCTCATCAGGACAGGGCACTGAAGCTTTCTTT	CASSSSGQGTEAFF
TRBV27	TRBJ2-1	NA	TRBD2	TGTGCCAGCAGTTATGCTGGGGCGGGAGGTCACAATGAGCAGTTCTTC	CASSYAGAGGHNEQFF
TRBV28	TRBJ1-1	NA	NA	TGTGCCAGCAGTTCCGGAAGCCCCGGGGCGGGAACTGAAGCTTTCTTT	CASSSGSPGAGTEAFF
TRBV12-5	TRBJ2-3	NA	NA	TGTGCTAGTGGTCCCCACCGCGTGGGGGGAAGGGCAGATACGCAGTATTTT	CASGPHRVGGRADTQYF
TRBV4-2	TRBJ1-5	few	NA	TGTGCCAGCAGCCAAAGACAGCTGAATCAGCCCCAGCATTTT	CASSQRQLNQPQHF
TRBV27	TRBJ1-5	NA	TRBD1	TGTGCCAGCATGAGAACAGGGGCGAGCAATCAGCCCCAGCATTTT	CASMRTGASNQPQHF
TRBV29-1	TRBJ2-7	NA	TRBD2	TGCAGCGTTGAGAATGGGGGAGGGCCTAACGAGCAGTACTTC	CSVENGGGPNEQYF
TRBV7-2	TRBJ2-7	NA	TRBD2	TGTGCCAGCAGCCCGCTAGAGGGACTAGCGGGAGGGCCGTTCTACGAGCAGTACTTC	CASSPLEGLAGGPFYEQYF
TRBV5-4	TRBJ2-7	NA	TRBD2	TGTGCCAGCAGCTTGAACGGACTAGCGGGGGACTCCTACGAGCAGTACTTC	CASSLNGLAGDSYEQYF
TRBV4-1	TRBJ2-7	NA	TRBD2	TGCGCCAGCAGCCAAGGTTCTAGCGGGACACACTACGAGCAGTACTTC	CASSQGSSGTHYEQYF
TRBV28	TRBJ2-7	few	TRBD1	TGTGCCAGCAGGGAGGCCGGGACAGTGACCTCCTACGAGCAGTACTTC	CASREAGTVTSYEQYF
TRBV28	TRBJ1-1	NA	NA	TGTGCCAGCACCCCCGGGAGAGCGATATCCCATGAGAACACTGAAGCTTTCTTT	CASTPGRAISHENTEAFF
TRBV28	TRBJ2-4	NA	TRBD1	TGTGCCAGCAGTTTACGGGACAGGGTAGGCAAAAACATTCAGTACTTC	CASSLRDRVGKNIQYF
TRBV11-2	TRBJ1-6	NA	NA	TGTGCCAGCAGCTTCCGTGGGGACTACAGCTCCTATAATTCACCCCTCCACTTT	CASSFRGDYSSYNSPLHF
TRBV7-9	TRBJ2-7	NA	NA	TGTGCCAGCAGCTCGCCGGACATCACCTACGAGCAGTACTTC	CASSSPDITYEQYF
TRBV14	TRBJ2-7	NA	TRBD1	TGTGCCAGCAGCCGAGGACAGGGCCTAGGGTCTATATACTACGAGCAGTACTTC	CASSRGQGLGSIYYEQYF